This TCR beta chain was retrieved from a study of cytomegalovirus exposure and HLA in healthy donors. Study-wide context: The use of the same platform for the 120 or so validation repertoires and the 550 to 850 first-cohort repertoires was reported by a later analysis. General study findings and limits: Investigators reported approximately 150 TCR beta chains as tied to cytomegalovirus.

J was trimmed by 4 bases and V by 4 bases; bases with no gene match: 7. Germline CDR1 is MGHDK and CDR2 is SYGVNS. The CDR3 is 15 residues long. The method was immunoSEQ multiplex PCR; TCRdb's version includes in-frame clones alone and lacks a portion of them. The repertoire holds almost 70,000 clones, with nearly 96% as singletons. As concerns this clone: Antigen: not known.

The validation cohort, a group of 130 or so subjects, included the donors and was separate from the roughly 720-subject first cohort. The chain joins TRBV25-1 to TRBJ2-3; 8 bases fit TRBD1. The sample taken for sequencing was PBMCs. The source is a woman under 30 in good health and CMV-seropositive. The CDR3 reads CASSARTGGADTQYF. The DNA for the CDR3 is TGTGCCAGCAGTGCACGAACAGGGGGAGCAGATACGCAGTATTTT.